A selection of T cell receptor beta chains follows, all from one sample in a study of blood T cell repertoires in COVID-19. The data were produced by immunoSEQ multiplex PCR, yet TCRdb's version contains in-frame clones alone and is incomplete. Of roughly 99,000 clones detected, less than 90% appear once; the ten largest clones hold around 4.4%. Sequenced sample: peripheral blood. The receptor source for this set is a human donor in a cohort sampled during active COVID-19. Each CDR3 is given with its conserved first and last residue. The D gene is left open where the match is weak.

V gene	D gene	J gene	CDR3 DNA	CDR3 protein
TRBV7-3	.	TRBJ2-2	TGTGCCAGCAGCGTACAGGGGAACACCGGGGAGCTGTTTTTT	CASSVQGNTGELFF
TRBV28	TRBD1	TRBJ1-4	TGTGCCAGCAGTTCGGGACAGGGGGCCGAAAAACTGTTTTTT	CASSSGQGAEKLFF
TRBV28	.	TRBJ1-4	TGTGCCAGCAGTCCCTCCGGCGGCGGTTTTAATGAAAAACTGTTTTTT	CASSPSGGGFNEKLFF
TRBV7-8	TRBD1	TRBJ1-1	TGTGCCAGCAGCTTAGCAGGGGGCGGTAAGAAGACTGAAGCTTTCTTT	CASSLAGGGKKTEAFF
TRBV5-1	TRBD1	TRBJ2-2	TGCGCCAGCAGCTTGGCAGGACAGGGCTTTACCGGGGAGCTGTTTTTT	CASSLAGQGFTGELFF
TRBV19	.	TRBJ1-2	TGTGCCAGTGTTCGCCAGACTAATACGAACTATGGCTACACCTTC	CASVRQTNTNYGYTF
TRBV6-4	TRBD2	TRBJ2-1	TGTGCCAGCAGTGGTCAACTAGCGCCTGAGCAGTTCTTC	CASSGQLAPEQFF
TRBV2	.	TRBJ2-2	TGTGCCAGCAGTGTGGCCAGGAACACCGGGGAGCTGTTTTTT	CASSVARNTGELFF
TRBV5-1	TRBD2	TRBJ2-7	TGCGCCAGCAGCTTGGCCGGGACTAGCATCCACGAGCAGTACTTC	CASSLAGTSIHEQYF
TRBV7-2	.	TRBJ2-1	TGTGCCAGCAGCCTGGTTCACGGGAATGAGCAGTTCTTC	CASSLVHGNEQFF
TRBV27	TRBD1	TRBJ2-4	TGTGCCAGCAGTTTTGCAGGGGGCTCCTCGCTAGCCAAAAACATTCAGTACTTC	CASSFAGGSSLAKNIQYF
TRBV18	.	TRBJ2-5	TGTGCCAGCTCACCGCATTTGTCTAGCATAGAGACCCAGTACTTC	CASSPHLSSIETQYF
TRBV11-2	.	TRBJ2-2	TGTGCCAGCAGCCCAGGGGGGACCCACACCGGGGAGCTGTTTTTT	CASSPGGTHTGELFF
TRBV6-6	TRBD1	TRBJ1-1	TGTGCCAGCATCGGGACAGGGGCCTTGGGTACTGAAGCTTTCTTT	CASIGTGALGTEAFF
TRBV5-1	.	TRBJ1-1	TGCGCCAGCAGCTTGGAGGTGGACAGTGAAGCTTTCTTT	CASSLEVDSEAFF
TRBV5-1	TRBD2	TRBJ2-3	TGCGCCAGCAGCCCTAGCGGGAGCGGCACAGATACGCAGTATTTT	CASSPSGSGTDTQYF
TRBV7-8	.	TRBJ2-3	TGTGCCAGCAGCTCAGGCGCAAGTTCAGATACGCAGTATTTT	CASSSGASSDTQYF
TRBV5-8	.	TRBJ2-2	TGTGCCAGCAGCACACGGACTGACACCGGGGAGCTGTTTTTT	CASSTRTDTGELFF
TRBV6-5	.	TRBJ1-2	TGTGCCAGCACCCAAGGGAGGGGCTACACCTTC	CASTQGRGYTF